This TCR beta chain was obtained from a study of cytomegalovirus exposure and HLA in healthy donors. The ends were cut back, 5 bases at V and 5 bases at J, with 10 bases in the middle. The germline gives CDR1 SGHTA, CDR2 FQGNSA. The CDR3 has 13 residues. With 60 Vbeta and 13 Jbeta primers, the PCR was carried out. Clones were sequenced by immunoSEQ multiplex PCR, and TCRdb holds only the in-frame ones, with some missing. The sample shows fewer than 150,000 clones, roughly 68% of them seen only once. In its sample, this clone was seen once. Its specificity is not known. Overall study results and limits: CMV antigen specificity of a few CMV-associated chains was confirmed in vitro.

This receptor was obtained from a woman in her forties or fifties in good health and CMV-seropositive. V and J are TRBV7-2 and TRBJ1-5; the D is unclear. The sequencing sample was made of PBMCs. CDR3 sequence: CASSQRGDQPQHF. The CDR3 bases are TGTGCCAGCAGCCAACGCGGTGATCAGCCCCAGCATTTT.